This TCR beta chain appears in the sequencing data of a study of blood T cell repertoires in COVID-19. Study-level background: PBMCs, B-cell-depleted T cells, or T cells provided the cDNA or gDNA that made up the material.

How the authors handled the data: Quantification of nucleated cells was approximated via reference gene primer amplification. Sequenced by immunoSEQ multiplex PCR; TCRdb stores in-frame clones only, minus some. D and trimming come from the DNA, and the V and J calls and clone size come from that table. Of a few hundred thousand clones in the sample, 80% to 90% were seen once. The CDR3 extends over 14 amino acids. Germline loops: CDR1 SGHKS, CDR2 YYEKEE (reference sequence). V was trimmed by 2 bases and J by 0 bases, leaving 9 bases between them. This TCR was sampled from a man under 40 with acute or convalescent COVID-19. Specimen: peripheral blood. The V call is TRBV5-5, the J call TRBJ2-7; the D gene is possibly TRBD2 (5 bases). CDR3 coding DNA: TGTGCCAGCAGCTTTCGAGGGATCTCCTACGAGCAGTACTTC. Protein product: CASSFRGISYEQYF.